This T cell receptor beta chain was obtained from a study of early T cells in non-severe SARS-CoV-2 infection. TCRdb passed the 5' RACE reads through MiXCR, listing each CDR3 protein once. The table includes around 28,000 distinct CDR3 sequences, 4% to 5% detected once. This clonotype was seen many times. The sequence was collected from an adult who was a healthcare worker with PCR-confirmed SARS-CoV-2 infection or an uninfected control (not recorded which). The sample consisted of whole blood.

The CDR3 coding sequence is TGTGCCAGCGCTATAGCGGGAGGGCCTGGGGAGCAGTACTTC. It translates to CASAIAGGPGEQYF. V gene TRBV25-1 combines with J gene TRBJ2-7; 11 positions agree with TRBD2. J lost 7 bases, V lost 8 bases, and 10 bases had no gene match. Germline V lookup: CDR1 MGHDK, CDR2 SYGVNS. This CDR3 has 14 amino acids.